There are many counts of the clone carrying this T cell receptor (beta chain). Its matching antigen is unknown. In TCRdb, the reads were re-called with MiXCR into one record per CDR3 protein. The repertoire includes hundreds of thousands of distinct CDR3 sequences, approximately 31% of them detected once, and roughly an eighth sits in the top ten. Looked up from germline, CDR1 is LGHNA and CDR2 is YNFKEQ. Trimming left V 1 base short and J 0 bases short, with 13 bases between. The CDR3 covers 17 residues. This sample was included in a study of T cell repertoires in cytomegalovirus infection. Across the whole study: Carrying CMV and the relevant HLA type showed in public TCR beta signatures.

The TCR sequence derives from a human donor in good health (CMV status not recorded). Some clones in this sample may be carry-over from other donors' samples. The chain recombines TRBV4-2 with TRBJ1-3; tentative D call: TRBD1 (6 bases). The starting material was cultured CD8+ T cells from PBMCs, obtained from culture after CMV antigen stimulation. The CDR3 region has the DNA TGTGCCAGCAGCCAAGGTGACAGGTTTTACTCTGGAAACACCATATATTTT. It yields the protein CASSQGDRFYSGNTIYF.